The 6 T cell receptor beta chains listed next were all sequenced from one sample in a study of blood T cell repertoires in COVID-19. The repertoire was sequenced with immunoSEQ multiplex PCR; TCRdb's copy has only in-frame clones and lacks some. The table lists approximately 400,000 clones, about 89% of them singletons. Material for sequencing was PBMCs or T cells enriched from blood (not recorded which). The receptors stem from a man aged 25 to 45 who had recovered from COVID-19.

The chain recombines TRBV5-6 with TRBJ1-2; D uncertain. Germline V lookup: CDR1 SGHDT, CDR2 YYEEEE. Trimming took 4 bases from V and 0 from J, leaving 13 bases between them. CDR3 length: 15 amino acids. The CDR3 is CASSLSGTANYGYTF. CDR3 sequence (DNA): TGTGCCAGCAGCCTCAGCGGCACCGCTAACTATGGCTACACCTTC.

The chain has TRBV30 and TRBJ1-6; perhaps TRBD1 as D (6 bases). Germline V gene data show CDR1 as GTSNPN and CDR2 as SVGIG (reference sequence). The CDR3 runs to 14 residues. V was clipped by 1 base and J by 4 bases, with 8 bases between them. CDR3 DNA sequence: TGTGCCTGGAGTGACGGGACATATAATTCACCCCTCCACTTT. Its translation is CAWSDGTYNSPLHF.

This clone came up once. V and J are TRBV4-3 and TRBJ2-3, with TRBD2 identical over 9 bases. Germline V CDR1 and CDR2: LGHNA, YSLEER. This CDR3 has 16 residues. Trimming at V came to 1 base and at J to 2 bases, leaving 4 bases not matched to a gene. The CDR3 is CASSQALAGTTDTQYF. DNA of the CDR3: TGCGCCAGCAGCCAAGCCCTAGCGGGAACCACAGATACGCAGTATTTT.

The rearrangement joins TRBV5-1 to TRBJ1-4; possibly TRBD1 for D (6 bases). The CDR3 runs to 14 residues. V lost 0 bases and J lost 5, with 8 bases in between. Germline-derived CDR1 and CDR2 are SGHRS and YFSETQ. In nucleotides, the CDR3 is TGCGCCAGCAGCTTGGACAGGGTGAATGAAAAACTGTTTTTT. It specifies CASSLDRVNEKLFF.

The chain has TRBV11-3 and TRBJ1-1; D gene uncertain. V lost 5 bases, J lost 2 bases, and 9 bases lay in between. The CDR3 is 13 amino acids. Germline lookup yields CDR1 SGHNT and CDR2 YENEEA. This chain's CDR3 is CASSAQPNTEAFF. Here the CDR3 DNA reads TGTGCCAGCAGCGCGCAACCCAACACTGAAGCTTTCTTT.

This sequence joins TRBV12-3 or TRBV12-4 and TRBJ2-7; D ambiguous. V was cut by 10 bases and J by 2 bases, with 15 bases left in between. CDR3 length: 13 residues. In DNA, the CDR3 is TGTGCCACCCTAGGCGGCCTCCCCTACGAGCAGTACTTC. Translating it yields CATLGGLPYEQYF.